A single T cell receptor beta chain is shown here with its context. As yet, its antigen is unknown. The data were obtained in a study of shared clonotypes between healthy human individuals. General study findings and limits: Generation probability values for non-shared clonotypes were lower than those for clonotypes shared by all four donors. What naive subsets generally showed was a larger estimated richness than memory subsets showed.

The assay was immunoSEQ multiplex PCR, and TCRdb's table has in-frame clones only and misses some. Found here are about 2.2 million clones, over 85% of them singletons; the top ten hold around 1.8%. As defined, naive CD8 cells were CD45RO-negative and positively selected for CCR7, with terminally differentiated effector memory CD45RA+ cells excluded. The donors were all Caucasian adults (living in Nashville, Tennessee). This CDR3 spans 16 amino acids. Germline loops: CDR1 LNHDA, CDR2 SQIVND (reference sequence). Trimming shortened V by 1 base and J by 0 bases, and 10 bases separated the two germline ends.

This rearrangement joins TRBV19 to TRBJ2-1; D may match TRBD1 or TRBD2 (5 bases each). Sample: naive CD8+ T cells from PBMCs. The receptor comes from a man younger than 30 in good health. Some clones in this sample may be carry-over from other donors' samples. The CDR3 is CASSIVPGSSYNEQFF. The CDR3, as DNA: TGTGCCAGTAGTATAGTACCAGGGAGCTCCTACAATGAGCAGTTCTTC.